This T cell receptor beta chain was recovered during a study of blood T cell repertoires in COVID-19. Generated by immunoSEQ multiplex PCR, the TCRdb table keeps only in-frame clones and is missing some. This table has about 260,000 clones, 88% appearing once. Specimen: peripheral blood. The clonotype originates from a human donor in a cohort sampled during active COVID-19.

The CDR3: CASSPSSGRSDTQYF. The CDR3 DNA follows: TGTGCCAGTAGTCCTTCTAGCGGGAGATCAGATACGCAGTATTTT. The chain recombines TRBV19 with TRBJ2-3; 10 nucleotides align to TRBD2. The germline V gene has CDR1 LNHDA and CDR2 SQIVND (reference sequence). After removal of 5 bases from V and 4 bases from J, the junction contained 6 bases not matched to a gene. The CDR3 is 15 residues long.